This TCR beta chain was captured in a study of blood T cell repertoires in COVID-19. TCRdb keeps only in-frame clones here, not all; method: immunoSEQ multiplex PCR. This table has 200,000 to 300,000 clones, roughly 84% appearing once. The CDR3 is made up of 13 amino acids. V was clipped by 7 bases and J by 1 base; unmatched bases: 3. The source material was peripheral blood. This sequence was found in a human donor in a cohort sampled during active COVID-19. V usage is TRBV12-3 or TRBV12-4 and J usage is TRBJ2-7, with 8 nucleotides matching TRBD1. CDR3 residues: CASKGDRSYEQYF. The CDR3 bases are TGTGCCAGCAAGGGGGACAGGTCCTACGAGCAGTACTTC.